This entry lists 19 T cell receptor beta chains sequenced from one sample in a study of T cell responses to AZD1222 COVID-19 vaccine. The assay was immunoSEQ multiplex PCR, and TCRdb's table has in-frame clones only and misses some. The repertoire includes about 100,000 clones, about 89% of them detected once, and 16% sits in the top ten. Sequencing was performed on peripheral blood, taken on day 0 of AZD1222 vaccination. These receptors came from an adult in good health.

Points on this clone: This sample also contains other DNA sequences that code for the same CDR3. The V and J genes are TRBV18 and TRBJ2-3; D is unresolved. The germline V gene encodes CDR1 KGHSH and CDR2 LQKENI. This CDR3 contains 11 residues. V lost 3 bases and J 6 bases, leaving 4 bases between the germline ends. The CDR3 DNA is TGTGCCAGCTCACCGCGGGATACGCAGTATTTT. Protein: CASSPRDTQYF.

This clone turned up a few times. V is TRBV19 and J is TRBJ1-2; perhaps TRBD1 as D (5 bases). This CDR3 region has 14 residues. CDR1 is LNHDA, CDR2 SQIVND, per germline (reference sequence). Trimming took 7 bases from V and 3 from J, leaving 15 bases between them. The CDR3 region is CASMTDLNDYGYTF. The CDR3 nucleotides are TGTGCCAGTATGACAGACCTTAATGACTATGGCTACACCTTC.

This chain links TRBV11-3 with TRBJ2-1; D may be TRBD1 (6 bases). Germline V CDR1 and CDR2: SGHNT, YENEEA. CDR3 length: 14 amino acids. V dropped 5 bases and J dropped 8 bases, with 16 bases sitting between them. Written as DNA, the CDR3 is TGTGCCAGCAGCCCAGTCAGGGGTAATGATGAGCAGTTCTTC. Translating it yields CASSPVRGNDEQFF.

This clone has only a few counts. V and J are TRBV11-3 and TRBJ1-2; possibly TRBD1 for D (6 bases). V was cut by 5 bases and J by 4 bases, with 14 bases left in between. The CDR3 totals 14 residues. Germline V gives CDR1 SGHNT, CDR2 YENEEA. CDR3 region: CASSQAGAGYGYTF. The CDR3, as DNA: TGTGCCAGCAGCCAAGCGGGGGCCGGCTATGGCTACACCTTC.

The chain is built from TRBV11-2 and TRBJ1-3, with unresolved D. The germline gives CDR1 SGHAT, CDR2 FQNNGV. The CDR3 consists of 13 residues. Trimming cost V 4 bases and J 4 bases, with 8 bases left between them. The CDR3 DNA follows: TGTGCCAGCAGCTCAGGCACAGGAAACACCATATATTTT. Encoded protein: CASSSGTGNTIYF. The full variable domain, completed using reference TRBV11-2 and TRBJ1-3, is EAGVAQSPRYKIIEKRQSVAFWCNPISGHATLYWYQQILGQGPKLLIQFQNNGVVDDSQLPKDRFSAERLKGVDSTLKIQPAKLEDSAVYLCASSSGTGNTIYFGEGSWLTVV.

This clone came up once. This sequence joins TRBV24-1 and TRBJ2-7, with D unresolved. The germline V gene encodes CDR1 KGHDR and CDR2 SFDVKD. Trimming cost V 7 bases and J 3 bases, with 12 bases left between them. CDR3 size: 13 residues. The CDR3 is CATSESWGYEQYF. The CDR3 nucleotides read TGTGCCACCAGCGAATCCTGGGGCTACGAGCAGTACTTC.

CDR3 nucleotides: TGCGCCAGACGACAGTCTATGAACACTGAAGCTTTCTTT. Encoded protein: CARRQSMNTEAFF. The V and J genes are TRBV23-1 and TRBJ1-1, with a tentative D call TRBD1 (5 bases). Being an ORF, TRBV23-1 has a function that is uncertain. Trimming removed 9 bases at V and 0 bases at J, with 11 bases between. The CDR3 has 13 amino acids.

The table lists this clone with a few counts. The rearrangement joins TRBV10-2 to TRBJ2-7; 8 bases align to TRBD1. The germline gives CDR1 WSHSY, CDR2 SAAADI. Trimming took 1 base from V and 5 from J; bases not matched to a gene: 7. The CDR3 extends over 15 amino acids. CDR3 DNA: TGCGCCAGCAGTGAGTTCTGGACAGGGTCCCACGAGCAGTACTTC. Translating it yields CASSEFWTGSHEQYF.

This CDR3 is CASSGGGRGAGEKLFF. CDR3 DNA: TGTGCCAGCAGCGGAGGGGGTCGAGGGGCAGGAGAAAAACTGTTTTTT. This chain joins TRBV5-4 and TRBJ1-4; TRBD1 might be the D (6 bases). The V gene's germline CDR1 is SGHNT and CDR2 YYREEE (reference sequence). Trimming took off 4 bases at V and 8 bases at J, with 21 bases between the two ends. CDR3 size: 16 residues.

Of note for this clone: The sample has other DNA sequences that encode this CDR3 too. The chain links TRBV7-9 to TRBJ2-5; D not certain. Germline V lookup: CDR1 SEHNR, CDR2 FQNEAQ (reference sequence). V was trimmed by 2 bases and J by 5 bases, leaving 9 bases between them. The CDR3 contains 13 residues. CDR3 nucleotide sequence: TGTGCCAGCAGCTTAAGGTTGAGGGAGACCCAGTACTTC. It translates to CASSLRLRETQYF.

The gene calls are TRBV11-3 and TRBJ2-5, with 13 bases aligning to TRBD2. Germline CDR1 SGHNT, CDR2 YENEEA. The CDR3 length is 17 residues. V lost 4 bases to trimming and J lost 4 bases; unmatched junction nucleotides: 9. The CDR3: CASSSRLAGGFRETQYF. DNA of the CDR3: TGTGCCAGCAGCTCCCGACTAGCGGGGGGATTCAGAGAGACCCAGTACTTC.

The J gene is TRBJ1-1, the V gene TRBV27, with D perhaps matching TRBD1 (5 bases). This CDR3 is 17 amino acids long. Trimming removed 6 bases at V and 1 base at J, with 21 bases between. Per the germline V gene, CDR1 is MNHEY and CDR2 is SMNVEV (reference sequence). For the CDR3, the DNA is TGTGCCAGCAGCCTAAATTTCCACGTCCAGGGGAACACTGAAGCTTTCTTT. The encoded protein is CASSLNFHVQGNTEAFF.

The chain recombines TRBV5-4 with TRBJ2-3, with D unresolved. Germline V CDR1 and CDR2: SGHNT, YYREEE (reference sequence). V lost 2 bases and J lost 11, with 18 bases in between. This CDR3 spans 14 amino acids. In DNA form, the CDR3 reads TGTGCCAGCAGCTTTGAATGGACCTCAGAAGGGCAGTATTTT. This translates into CASSFEWTSEGQYF.

This clone was detected once. The chain employs TRBV28 and TRBJ1-2; 8 nucleotides line up with TRBD1. The CDR3 consists of 14 residues. Germline CDR1 MDHEN, CDR2 SYDVKM. Trimming removed 4 bases from V and 6 bases from J; junction bases left unmatched: 7. CDR3 bases: TGTGCCAGCAGTTCAGCAGGACAGGGTGATGGCTACACCTTC. Translating gives CASSSAGQGDGYTF.

This clone was counted once. The chain joins TRBV6-1 to TRBJ1-2; D is possibly TRBD1 (5 bases). The ends were cut back, 0 bases at V and 1 base at J, with 9 bases in the middle. In germline, CDR1 is MNHNS, CDR2 SASEGT. CDR3 length: 15 residues. The CDR3 protein is CASSEAGGLNYGYTF. CDR3 nucleotides: TGTGCCAGCAGTGAAGCGGGGGGACTTAACTATGGCTACACCTTC.

The gene calls are TRBV9 and TRBJ2-3; TRBD2 aligns across 9 bases. Germline V gives CDR1 SGDLS, CDR2 YYNGEE. V trimming: 4 bases; J trimming: 3 bases; junction bases outside the gene matches: 15. The CDR3 runs to 18 residues. CDR3 region: CASSPRRREGPRTDTQYF. In DNA, the CDR3 is TGTGCCAGCAGCCCCCGAAGGCGGGAGGGCCCTCGGACAGATACGCAGTATTTT.

This clone was detected only a few times. V gene TRBV10-3 combines with J gene TRBJ2-7, with 8 nucleotides matching TRBD2. Germline values: CDR1 ENHRY, CDR2 SYGVKD. Trimming took 6 bases from V and 0 from J; bases not matched to a gene: 7. The CDR3 extends over 15 amino acids. The CDR3 nucleotides read TGTGCCATCAGAAATAGCGGGGTACTCTCCTACGAGCAGTACTTC. Encoded protein: CAIRNSGVLSYEQYF.

The V call is TRBV15, the J call TRBJ1-4; tentative D call: TRBD1 (6 bases). The CDR3 is made up of 15 amino acids. The germline CDR1 and CDR2 sequences are LNHNV and YYDKDF (reference sequence). The ends were cut back, 5 bases at V and 7 bases at J, with 17 bases in the middle. CDR3 amino acids: CATSRRGGGSEKLFF. Written as DNA, the CDR3 is TGTGCCACCAGCCGCCGGGGCGGGGGCTCTGAAAAACTGTTTTTT.

This clone was found a few times. The genes are TRBV7-8 and TRBJ2-2; 8 nucleotides line up with TRBD2. Germline CDR1 is SGHVS and CDR2 is FQNEAQ. CDR3 length: 17 amino acids. V lost 2 bases, J lost 4 bases, and 9 bases stayed unmatched. The CDR3 loop is CASSLRAGVGATGELFF. CDR3 bases: TGTGCCAGCAGCTTACGAGCGGGAGTCGGAGCCACCGGGGAGCTGTTTTTT.